The 2 T cell receptor beta chains presented below share a single source sample, sequenced in a study of human T cells and chemical hapten exposure (dated by TCRdb to about 2021). Libraries were prepared through RACE. For sequencing, a NextSeq 500 was employed. TCRdb trimmed the raw reads at Q25, called clones with MiXCR and kept productive beta chains. A single entry per CDR3 protein holds the most common genes and DNA from its merged rows. Present in this sample are 95,000 to 100,000 distinct CDR3 sequences, approximately 13% of which were seen just once. Jointly, the top ten make up less than 2.5% of the sample. The label giving this sample's time point can be read as: patch test 1, 2 weeks after DPC sensitization. The meaning of the sample's treatment or condition label: therapeutic diphenylcyclopropenone sensitization with weekly scalp DPC. Sequences were derived from whole blood, sampled in connection with sensitization to the hapten diphenylcyclopropenone (DPC). The source is a woman aged 40 to 50 with alopecia areata. Some clones in this sample may be carry-over from other donors' samples.

This chain links TRBV9 with TRBJ2-3, with 10 bases lining up with TRBD2. Trimming cost V 4 bases and J 4 bases; bases outside gene matches: 24. CDR1 and CDR2 (germline): SGDLS, YYNGEE. The CDR3 is 21 amino acids. The CDR3 protein is CASSSSSGSSPGVGMADTQYF. The CDR3 DNA is TGTGCCAGCAGCAGCTCTAGCGGGAGTAGTCCCGGAGTCGGTATGGCAGATACGCAGTATTTT.

The chain uses TRBV28 and TRBJ2-1; D possibly corresponds to TRBD2 (7 bases). This CDR3 spans 14 amino acids. Germline V lookup: CDR1 MDHEN, CDR2 SYDVKM. V lost 5 bases and J 9 bases, leaving 17 bases between the germline ends. The CDR3 region has the DNA TGTGCCAGCAGTCCCCCGGGGAGGGGGACTGAGCAGTTCTTC. Translating it yields CASSPPGRGTEQFF.